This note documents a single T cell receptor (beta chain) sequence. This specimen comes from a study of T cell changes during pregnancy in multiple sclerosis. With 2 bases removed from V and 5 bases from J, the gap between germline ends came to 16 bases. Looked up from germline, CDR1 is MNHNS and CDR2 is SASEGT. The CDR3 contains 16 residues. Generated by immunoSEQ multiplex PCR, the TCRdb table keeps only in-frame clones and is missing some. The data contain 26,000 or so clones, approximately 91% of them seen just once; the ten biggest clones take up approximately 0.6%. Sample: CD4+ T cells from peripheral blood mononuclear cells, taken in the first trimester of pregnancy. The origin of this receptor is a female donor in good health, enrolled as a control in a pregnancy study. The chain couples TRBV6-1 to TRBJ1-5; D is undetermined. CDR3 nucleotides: TGTGCCAGCAGTGAATCGGATCGAGGGCTGCATCAGCCCCAGCATTTT. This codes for CASSESDRGLHQPQHF.